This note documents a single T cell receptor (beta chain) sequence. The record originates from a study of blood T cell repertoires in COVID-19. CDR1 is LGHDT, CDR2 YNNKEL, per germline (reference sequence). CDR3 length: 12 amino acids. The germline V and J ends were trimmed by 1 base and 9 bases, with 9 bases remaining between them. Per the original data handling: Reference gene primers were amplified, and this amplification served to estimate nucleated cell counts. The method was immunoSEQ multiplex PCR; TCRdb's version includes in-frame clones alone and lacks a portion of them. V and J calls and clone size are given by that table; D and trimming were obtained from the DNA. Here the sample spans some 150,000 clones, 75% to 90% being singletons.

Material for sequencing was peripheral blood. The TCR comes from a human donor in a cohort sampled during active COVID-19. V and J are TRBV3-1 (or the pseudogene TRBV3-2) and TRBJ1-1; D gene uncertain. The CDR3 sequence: CASSQVNRKAFF. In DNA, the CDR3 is TGTGCCAGCAGCCAAGTAAACAGAAAAGCTTTCTTT.